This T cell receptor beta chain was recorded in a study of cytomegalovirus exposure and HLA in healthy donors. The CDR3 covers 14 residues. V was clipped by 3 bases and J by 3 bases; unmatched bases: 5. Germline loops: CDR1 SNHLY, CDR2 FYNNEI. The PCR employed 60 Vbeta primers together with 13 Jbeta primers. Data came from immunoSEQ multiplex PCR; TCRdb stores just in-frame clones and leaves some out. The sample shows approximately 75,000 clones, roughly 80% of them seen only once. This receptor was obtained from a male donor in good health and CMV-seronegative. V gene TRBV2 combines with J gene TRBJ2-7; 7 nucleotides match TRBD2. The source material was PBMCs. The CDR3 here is CASSELGTIYEQYF. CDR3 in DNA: TGTGCCAGCAGTGAGCTGGGGACTATCTACGAGCAGTACTTC.